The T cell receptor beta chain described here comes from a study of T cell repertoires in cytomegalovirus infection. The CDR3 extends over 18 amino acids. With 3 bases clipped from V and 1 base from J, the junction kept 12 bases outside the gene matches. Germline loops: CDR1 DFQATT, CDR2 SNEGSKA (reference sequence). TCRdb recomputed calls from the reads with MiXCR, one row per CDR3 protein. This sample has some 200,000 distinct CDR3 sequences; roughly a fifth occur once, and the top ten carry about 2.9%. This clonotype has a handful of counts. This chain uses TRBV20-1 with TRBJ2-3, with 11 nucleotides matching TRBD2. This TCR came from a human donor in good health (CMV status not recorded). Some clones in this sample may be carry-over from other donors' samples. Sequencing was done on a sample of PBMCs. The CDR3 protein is CSARSGLAGGGGTDTQYF. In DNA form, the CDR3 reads TGCAGTGCTAGGAGCGGCCTAGCGGGGGGAGGTGGCACAGATACGCAGTATTTT.